These T cell receptor beta chains were read from a single sample in a study of T-cell memory formation after mild COVID-19. TCRdb recomputed calls from the 5' RACE reads with MiXCR, one row per CDR3 protein. The sample has about 210,000 distinct CDR3 sequences; under 12% are singletons. Sequencing was done on a sample of PBMCs or a T cell subset sorted from them (not recorded which). The receptors here all came from a man aged 18 to 29 who had mild COVID-19 (a few samples of this study predate the infection). Cell type and time point are not known. The CDR3 runs from the conserved cysteine through the conserved F or W. Fields, in order: J gene, D gene, clone size, V gene, CDR3 DNA, CDR3 protein. A D gene is named only where the DNA matches it firmly. Only some rows state a clone size, as once, few, many or a class for expanded clones.

J gene: TRBJ2-3; D gene: NA; clone size: few; V gene: TRBV6-5; CDR3 DNA: TGTGCCAGCAGTTACGACAGCGCTAGCACAGATACGCAGTATTTT; CDR3 protein: CASSYDSASTDTQYF
J gene: TRBJ1-4; D gene: NA; clone size: NA; V gene: TRBV7-9; CDR3 DNA: TGTGCCAGCAGCCGGCGACAGATTGGTGGGGAAAAACTGTTTTTT; CDR3 protein: CASSRRQIGGEKLFF
J gene: TRBJ2-7; D gene: NA; clone size: NA; V gene: TRBV7-2; CDR3 DNA: TGTGCCAGCAGCCCGTCGGGCAGGGTCTCCTACGAGCAGTACTTC; CDR3 protein: CASSPSGRVSYEQYF
J gene: TRBJ2-2; D gene: NA; clone size: NA; V gene: TRBV12-3/TRBV12-4; CDR3 DNA: TGTGCCAGCAGTTTCGGGGGGAACACCGGGGAGCTGTTTTTT; CDR3 protein: CASSFGGNTGELFF
J gene: TRBJ1-1; D gene: TRBD1; clone size: NA; V gene: TRBV24-1; CDR3 DNA: TGTGCCACCAGTGATTCTACAGGGGGAAGGACTGAAGCTTTCTTT; CDR3 protein: CATSDSTGGRTEAFF
J gene: TRBJ2-5; D gene: NA; clone size: few; V gene: TRBV29-1; CDR3 DNA: TGCAGCGTCGTTGGGCCACAGCAAGAGACCCAGTACTTC; CDR3 protein: CSVVGPQQETQYF
J gene: TRBJ2-3; D gene: TRBD2; clone size: many; V gene: TRBV5-1; CDR3 DNA: TGCGCCAGCCGGCGGACTAGCGGGGGGGAAGATACGCAGTATTTT; CDR3 protein: CASRRTSGGEDTQYF
J gene: TRBJ1-6; D gene: NA; clone size: NA; V gene: TRBV7-9; CDR3 DNA: TGTGCCAGCAGCAGCCGGGCCCCGGGTTCACCCCTCCACTTT; CDR3 protein: CASSSRAPGSPLHF
J gene: TRBJ2-1; D gene: TRBD2; clone size: few; V gene: TRBV6-2/TRBV6-3; CDR3 DNA: TGTGCCAGCAGTTGGGGGGGGACTAGCGGGGCCTACAATGAGCAGTTCTTC; CDR3 protein: CASSWGGTSGAYNEQFF
J gene: TRBJ2-1; D gene: NA; clone size: many; V gene: TRBV11-2; CDR3 DNA: TGTGCCAGCAGTTCCGGGGGTTATAAGTTCTTC; CDR3 protein: CASSSGGYKFF
J gene: TRBJ1-1; D gene: NA; clone size: few; V gene: TRBV7-3; CDR3 DNA: TGTGCCAGCAGCAACCTAGGGGACACTGAAGCTTTCTTT; CDR3 protein: CASSNLGDTEAFF
J gene: TRBJ2-7; D gene: TRBD1; clone size: NA; V gene: TRBV19; CDR3 DNA: TGTGCCAGTAGTATCAGGGGGTGGTCCTACGAGCAGTACTTC; CDR3 protein: CASSIRGWSYEQYF
J gene: TRBJ1-1; D gene: NA; clone size: NA; V gene: TRBV27; CDR3 DNA: TGTGACAGCAGATTACAGGGTGGGATAAATACTGAAGCTTTCTTT; CDR3 protein: CDSRLQGGINTEAFF
J gene: TRBJ2-1; D gene: TRBD1; clone size: few; V gene: TRBV14; CDR3 DNA: TGTGCCAGCAGCCGAACAGGGGGAAGGGGAATCGTGCCGGGGAATGAGCAGTTCTTC; CDR3 protein: CASSRTGGRGIVPGNEQFF
J gene: TRBJ1-1; D gene: NA; clone size: few; V gene: TRBV15; CDR3 DNA: TGTGCCACCACCAGAGTCGGGCGAGAACAAGCTTTCTTT; CDR3 protein: CATTRVGREQAFF
J gene: TRBJ2-5; D gene: TRBD1; clone size: few; V gene: TRBV29-1; CDR3 DNA: TGCAGCGTTGAAAGACAGGGGGCCCCGGAGCCCCAGTACTTC; CDR3 protein: CSVERQGAPEPQYF
J gene: TRBJ2-1; D gene: TRBD1; clone size: NA; V gene: TRBV28; CDR3 DNA: TGTGCCAGCAGTTTATGGACAGGGGCCGCTGAGCAGTTCTTC; CDR3 protein: CASSLWTGAAEQFF
J gene: TRBJ2-3; D gene: TRBD2; clone size: NA; V gene: TRBV9; CDR3 DNA: TGTGCCAGCAGCGCCATATCGGGTAGCGGGGGGAGATGGGATACGCAGTATTTT; CDR3 protein: CASSAISGSGGRWDTQYF
J gene: TRBJ2-1; D gene: NA; clone size: NA; V gene: TRBV3-1; CDR3 DNA: TGTGCCAGCAGCCAACAGAGTTACTCCTACAATGAGCAGTTCTTC; CDR3 protein: CASSQQSYSYNEQFF
J gene: TRBJ1-5; D gene: NA; clone size: NA; V gene: TRBV5-1; CDR3 DNA: TGCGCCAGCAGCCCCGGGCCCAGTGACTATCAGCCCCAGCATTTT; CDR3 protein: CASSPGPSDYQPQHF
J gene: TRBJ2-1; D gene: NA; clone size: few; V gene: TRBV28; CDR3 DNA: TGTGCCAGCAGTTTAAGGGATTCGGGAAATGAGCAGTTCTTC; CDR3 protein: CASSLRDSGNEQFF
J gene: TRBJ2-5; D gene: TRBD2; clone size: few; V gene: TRBV30; CDR3 DNA: TGTGCCTGGAGGAGACTAGCTGACAAGACCCAGTACTTC; CDR3 protein: CAWRRLADKTQYF
J gene: TRBJ2-5; D gene: NA; clone size: NA; V gene: TRBV5-4; CDR3 DNA: TGTGCCAGCAGCTTGGCCAAGGGAGACCAAGAGACCCAGTACTTC; CDR3 protein: CASSLAKGDQETQYF